A single sample gave rise to the 9 T cell receptor beta chains below, sequenced in a study of blood T cell repertoires in COVID-19 (TCRdb year 2020). The library was built by means of the immunoSEQ multiplex PCR assay. TCRdb stores this immuneACCESS table with in-frame sequences only. Part of the clones is absent; in the studies checked, under half of the shortfall reflects unresolved V genes, and no reason is known for the rest. The sample table holds about 260,000 clones, of which 85% were seen once. The ten largest clonotypes hold roughly 14% of the sample. Input material: peripheral blood. The source is a human donor in a cohort sampled during active COVID-19.

J is TRBJ2-1 and V is TRBV7-3; TRBD2 aligns across 12 bases. CDR1 and CDR2 (germline): SGHTA, FQGTGA. With 6 bases clipped from V and 0 bases from J, the junction kept 6 bases outside the gene matches. This CDR3 region has 17 residues. In DNA form, the CDR3 reads TGTGCCAGCAGTCCCACTAGCGGGAGGCACTCCTACAATGAGCAGTTCTTC. Encoded protein: CASSPTSGRHSYNEQFF.

The chain has TRBV5-1 and TRBJ1-1; 10 bases line up with TRBD1. CDR1 and CDR2 from the germline V gene are SGHRS and YFSETQ. The CDR3 spans 16 residues. Trimming cost V 0 bases and J 2 bases; bases outside gene matches: 4. The CDR3 reads CASSLGQGAGNTEAFF. CDR3 coding DNA: TGCGCCAGCAGCTTGGGACAGGGGGCGGGAAACACTGAAGCTTTCTTT.

This chain joins TRBV7-2 and TRBJ2-7; D may be TRBD1 (5 bases). From germline, CDR1 is SGHTA and CDR2 FQGNSA. V shed 1 base and J shed 3 bases, with 13 bases lying between them. The CDR3 runs to 15 residues. CDR3 sequence: CASSLVTDSNYEQYF. CDR3 in DNA: TGTGCCAGCAGCTTAGTAACCGACAGCAACTACGAGCAGTACTTC.

The chain employs TRBV11-2 and TRBJ2-1; D unclear. Germline V gene data show CDR1 as SGHAT and CDR2 as FQNNGV. The CDR3 is 16 residues long. Trimming removed 3 bases at V and 2 bases at J, with 14 bases between. The CDR3 protein is CASSFSWSGTYNEQFF. CDR3 in DNA: TGTGCCAGCAGCTTTTCGTGGAGTGGCACCTACAATGAGCAGTTCTTC.

The chain uses TRBV2 and TRBJ1-2; D not certain. Trimming took 6 bases from V and 8 from J, leaving 22 bases between them. CDR1 SNHLY and CDR2 FYNNEI come from the germline V gene. The CDR3 contains 15 residues. CDR3 sequence (DNA): TGTGCCAGCAGAGAGGTGCCCGGCGGAGGACGGGGCTACACCTTC. Encoded protein: CASREVPGGGRGYTF.

V and J are TRBV11-2 and TRBJ1-3; D unclear. Looked up from germline, CDR1 is SGHAT and CDR2 is FQNNGV. Trimming took off 0 bases at V and 1 base at J, with 13 bases between the two ends. This CDR3 has 17 amino acids. The CDR3 sequence is CASSLEELTLSGNTIYF. The CDR3 coding sequence is TGTGCCAGCAGCTTAGAGGAGCTAACACTTTCTGGAAACACCATATATTTT.

The genes are TRBV14 and TRBJ1-2; D perhaps matches TRBD1 (6 bases). CDR1 and CDR2 from the germline V gene are SGHDN and FVKESK. The CDR3 runs to 12 residues. V was clipped by 8 bases and J by 6 bases, with 13 bases between them. The CDR3 bases are TGTGCCAGCGGCTGGGGGCCTAATGGCTACACCTTC. It translates to CASGWGPNGYTF.

The genes are TRBV18 and TRBJ1-4; unclear D gene. Germline CDR1 reads KGHSH; CDR2 reads LQKENI. This CDR3 has 16 amino acids. Trimming cost V 3 bases and J 2 bases, with 13 bases left between them. CDR3: CASSPSQAGTNEKLFF. DNA of the CDR3: TGTGCCAGCTCACCTTCTCAAGCCGGGACTAATGAAAAACTGTTTTTT.

The chain links TRBV28 to TRBJ2-3; weak D call: TRBD2 (6 bases). The CDR3 has 17 amino acids. V shed 3 bases and J shed 2 bases, with 18 bases lying between them. From germline, CDR1 is MDHEN and CDR2 SYDVKM. The CDR3 DNA is TGTGCCAGCAGTTTGATCGGCGGAGGGCCGTCCACAGATACGCAGTATTTT. Protein product: CASSLIGGGPSTDTQYF.